This T cell receptor (beta chain) came from a study of T-cell memory formation after mild COVID-19. Study-level findings and limits: Cross-reactive memory apparently joined, as some responding clones appeared in pre-infection memory. Clones that contracted from day 15 to 85 had balanced CD4/CD8; later expanders were CD4+ biased.

The TCR alpha and TCR beta cDNA libraries, bearing sample barcodes and UMIs, were generated by 5'RACE using constant-segment primers. TCRdb re-derived calls from the 5' RACE reads in MiXCR, one entry per CDR3 protein. This table holds under 300,000 distinct CDR3 sequences, around a tenth found once. V shed 6 bases and J shed 0 bases, with 9 bases lying between them. The germline CDR1 and CDR2 sequences are SGHTA and FQGNSA. CDR3 length: 13 amino acids. This clonotype has a count of ten or more. No antigen is known for it. The source is a man aged 18 to 30 who had mild COVID-19 (a few samples of this study predate the infection). Cell type and time point are not known. V and J are TRBV7-2 and TRBJ2-7; tentatively, D is TRBD1 (6 bases). The sequenced sample was PBMCs or a T cell subset sorted from them (not recorded which). The CDR3 DNA follows: TGTGCCAGCAGTACAGGGAGCTCCTACGAGCAGTACTTC. This sequence encodes CASSTGSSYEQYF.